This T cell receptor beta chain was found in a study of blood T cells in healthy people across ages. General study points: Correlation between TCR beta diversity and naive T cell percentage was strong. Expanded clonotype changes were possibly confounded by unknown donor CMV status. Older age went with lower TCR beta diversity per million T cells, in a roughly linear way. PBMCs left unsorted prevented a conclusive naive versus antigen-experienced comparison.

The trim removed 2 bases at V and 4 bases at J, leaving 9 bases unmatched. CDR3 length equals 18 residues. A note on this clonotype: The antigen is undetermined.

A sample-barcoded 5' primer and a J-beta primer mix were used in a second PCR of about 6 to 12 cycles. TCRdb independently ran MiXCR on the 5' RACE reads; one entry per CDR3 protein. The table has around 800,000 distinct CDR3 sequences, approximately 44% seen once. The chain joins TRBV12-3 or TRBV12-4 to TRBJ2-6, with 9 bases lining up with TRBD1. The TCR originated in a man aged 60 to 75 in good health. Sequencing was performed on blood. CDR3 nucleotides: TGTGCCAGCAGTTTAATTGGACAGGGGCCTCCCGGGGCCAACGTCCTGACTTTC. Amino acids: CASSLIGQGPPGANVLTF.